Below are 10 T cell receptor beta chains sequenced from a single sample in a study of CD8+CD57+ T cells in acquired aplastic anemia. TCR beta VDJ combinations and CDR3 sequences were profiled from genomic DNA. TCRdb passed the reads through MiXCR, listing each CDR3 protein once. The table lists about 71,000 distinct CDR3 sequences, approximately 51% of them singletons. The specimen was sorted CD4+, CD8+, or CD8+CD57+ T cells (not recorded which) from PBMCs. These receptors were taken from a human donor in good health, serving as a control.

The chain combines TRBV2 with TRBJ1-2; 7 bases match TRBD1. Germline-derived CDR1 and CDR2 are SNHLY and FYNNEI. The junction had 10 bases not matched to a gene; V was cut back by 7 bases and J by 5 bases. The CDR3 has 14 residues. The CDR3 region has the DNA TGTGCCAGCACCAGGGGGGGGCTAATATATGGCTACACCTTC. Amino acid sequence: CASTRGGLIYGYTF.

On this clonotype itself: One end of the junction is discordant with germline, which a read error may explain. This chain joins TRBV11-2 and TRBJ1-2, with D possibly being TRBD1 (5 bases). CDR1 SGHAT and CDR2 FQNNGV come from the germline V gene. The CDR3 extends over 17 amino acids. CDR3 bases: TGTGCCAGCAGCTCCGGGGCTCCCCTTTCGCGAAACTATGGTTACACCTTC. Amino acids: CASSSGAPLSRNYGYTF.

This chain links TRBV20-1 with TRBJ2-7; 8 positions match TRBD2. The length of the CDR3 is 16 residues. Germline CDR1 is DFQATT and CDR2 is SNEGSKA (reference sequence). Trimming took 0 bases from V and 1 from J; bases not matched to a gene: 8. The CDR3 here is CSARDRGREGSYEQYF. The CDR3 region has the DNA TGCAGTGCTAGAGATCGTGGACGGGAGGGATCCTACGAGCAGTACTTC.

At least ten counts were recorded for this clonotype. The chain uses TRBV5-1 and TRBJ2-1, with 8 bases aligning to TRBD2. There are 17 residues in the CDR3. Trimming cost V 4 bases and J 5 bases; bases outside gene matches: 14. Germline V CDR1 and CDR2: SGHRS, YFSETQ. The CDR3 nucleotides are TGCGCCAGCAGCCAAACCCTTAGCGGGGTAAAGGACAATGAGCAGTTCTTC. Its protein product is CASSQTLSGVKDNEQFF.

This clonotype was recorded many times. The chain combines TRBV9 with TRBJ1-2; 10 nucleotides align to TRBD1. Germline V lookup: CDR1 SGDLS, CDR2 YYNGEE. The CDR3 covers 15 residues. V lost 0 bases to trimming and J lost 8 bases; unmatched junction nucleotides: 7. The CDR3 loop reads CASSVGGTGDFGYTF. Here the CDR3 DNA reads TGTGCCAGCAGCGTAGGTGGGACAGGGGACTTCGGCTACACCTTC.

The chain recombines TRBV7-9 with TRBJ1-2, with 9 bases fitting TRBD1. The CDR3 has 13 residues. Trimming at V came to 5 bases and at J to 6 bases, leaving 4 bases not matched to a gene. In germline, CDR1 is SEHNR, CDR2 FQNEAQ (reference sequence). CDR3 DNA sequence: TGTGCCAGCAGCATGGACAGGGGCGATGGCTACACCTTC. Translating gives CASSMDRGDGYTF.

This clonotype was seen many times. The chain uses TRBV19 and TRBJ2-7, with no clear D. This CDR3 contains 14 residues. CDR1 LNHDA and CDR2 SQIVND come from the germline V gene (reference sequence). Deletions cut 4 bases from V and 4 bases from J, with 14 bases between. The CDR3: CASSKVGFSYEQYF. CDR3 in DNA: TGTGCCAGTAGTAAAGTGGGATTTTCGTACGAGCAGTACTTC. Full variable domain (outside the CDR3, taken from reference TRBV19 and TRBJ2-7): DGGITQSPKYLFRKEGQNVTLSCEQNLNHDAMYWYRQDPGQGLRLIYYSQIVNDFQKGDIAEGYSVSREKKESFPLTVTSAQKNPTAFYLCASSKVGFSYEQYFGPGTRLTVT.

CDR3 region: CASSLAMGLTEAFF. CDR3 sequence (DNA): TGTGCCAGCAGCTTAGCGATGGGGCTCACTGAAGCTTTCTTT. The chain joins TRBV7-9 to TRBJ1-1; a possible D gene is TRBD1 (5 bases). Germline-derived CDR1 and CDR2 are SEHNR and FQNEAQ (reference sequence). V was trimmed by 0 bases and J by 4 bases, leaving 9 bases between them. This CDR3 region has 14 residues.

This clonotype appeared a single time. This chain connects TRBV19 to TRBJ2-7; D gene uncertain. V was clipped by 7 bases and J by 5 bases, with 15 bases between them. Germline V gives CDR1 LNHDA, CDR2 SQIVND (reference sequence). This CDR3 is built from 13 residues. CDR3 nucleotide sequence: TGTGCCAGTACGACTTCGTTATTCGACGAGCAGTACTTC. This translates into CASTTSLFDEQYF. Supplemented by reference TRBV19 and TRBJ2-7, the full variable domain reads DGGITQSPKYLFRKEGQNVTLSCEQNLNHDAMYWYRQDPGQGLRLIYYSQIVNDFQKGDIAEGYSVSREKKESFPLTVTSAQKNPTAFYLCASTTSLFDEQYFGPGTRLTVT.

The chain links TRBV5-1 to TRBJ1-2; tentative D call: TRBD1 (5 bases). Trimming took off 0 bases at V and 3 bases at J, with 12 bases between the two ends. CDR3 length: 15 residues. In germline, CDR1 is SGHRS, CDR2 YFSETQ. The CDR3 coding sequence is TGCGCCAGCAGCTTGGATGGGGCGCTGGACTATGGCTACACCTTC. As protein: CASSLDGALDYGYTF.